Given below is one TCR beta chain in context. What it binds is unknown. This entry is derived from a study of shared clonotypes between healthy human individuals. Study summary: Per donor, three plates held CD4 naive cells, three held CD4 memory, two held CD8 naive and one held CD8 memory. Whole-study findings and limits: Naive CD4 clonotypes were shared across a handful of donors at about 5.2%.

At deep level, the assay was performed. TCRdb keeps only in-frame clones here, not all; method: immunoSEQ multiplex PCR. The table shows about 1.5 million clones, with roughly 96% occurring only once. Germline values: CDR1 WNHNN, CDR2 SYGVQD (reference sequence). CDR3 length: 14 residues. The ends were cut back, 5 bases at V and 0 bases at J, with 11 bases in the middle. Investigators divided CD4+ cells into CD45RA+ naive and CD45RA-negative memory subsets. This receptor was obtained from a man aged 30 to 39 in good health. The chain recombines TRBV10-1 with TRBJ2-7; D gene ambiguous. Material for sequencing was naive CD4+ T cells sorted from blood. Regarding subset: CD45RA+ positively selected. CDR3 in amino acids: CASSHSHGSYEQYF. Written as DNA, the CDR3 is TGCGCCAGCAGTCATTCCCATGGCTCCTACGAGCAGTACTTC.